This passage covers 3 T cell receptor beta chains from one sample sequenced in a study of early T cells in non-severe SARS-CoV-2 infection. TCRdb recomputed calls from the 5' RACE reads with MiXCR, one row per CDR3 protein. Of around 40,000 distinct CDR3 sequences listed, 4.5% to 7.5% are singletons. Sequencing used whole blood. The receptors originated from an adult who was a healthcare worker with PCR-confirmed SARS-CoV-2 infection or an uninfected control (not recorded which).

This clonotype has at least ten counts. This chain connects TRBV2 to TRBJ2-1; TRBD1 is a possible D gene (5 bases). Trimming pared 3 bases from V and 0 bases from J, leaving 12 bases between. The CDR3 spans 16 residues. CDR1 is SNHLY, CDR2 FYNNEI, per germline. The CDR3 sequence is CASSEGRPSSYNEQFF. The DNA for the CDR3 is TGTGCCAGCAGTGAGGGGCGGCCCAGCTCCTACAATGAGCAGTTCTTC.

Turning to this clonotype: A read error is possible here, since a much larger clone lies one base away. The missing conserved phenylalanine or tryptophan at the end of this CDR3 makes a read error likely. The V call is TRBV25-1, the J call TRBJ2-1; no reliable D call. CDR3 size: 12 residues. V dropped 8 bases and J dropped 7 bases, with 12 bases sitting between them. CDR1 and CDR2 from the germline V gene are MGHDK and SYGVNS. CDR3 in amino acids: CASAQLRNEQFL. DNA of the CDR3: TGTGCCAGCGCCCAACTCAGGAATGAGCAGTTCCTC.

The rearrangement uses TRBV4-1 and TRBJ1-1; no definite D call. The V gene's germline CDR1 is MGHRA and CDR2 YSYEKL. This CDR3 has 13 amino acids. The V end was cut by 2 bases, the J end by 1 base, with 5 bases between. The CDR3 nucleotides are TGCGCCAGCAGCCAAAGCGGGAACACTGAAGCTTTCTTT. Its protein is CASSQSGNTEAFF.